The 27 T cell receptor beta chains reported below all come from one sample, sequenced in a study of T cell responses to AZD1222 COVID-19 vaccine. Using immunoSEQ multiplex PCR, the repertoire was profiled, and TCRdb retains in-frame clones only, with some absent. The sample consists of roughly 180,000 clones, 90% to 95% of them appearing once. Sequencing was performed on peripheral blood, taken 28 days after the second AZD1222 dose. Receptors were obtained from an adult who received the AZD1222 COVID-19 vaccine.

The chain has TRBV5-1 and TRBJ2-1; 13 bases fit TRBD2. Germline V lookup: CDR1 SGHRS, CDR2 YFSETQ. This CDR3 has 17 amino acids. Losses at the gene ends were 0 bases for V and 3 bases for J; bases not matched to a gene: 3. Here the CDR3 DNA reads TGCGCCAGCAGCTTGGGGACTAGCGGGAGAATCTACAATGAGCAGTTCTTC. It yields the protein CASSLGTSGRIYNEQFF.

The chain links TRBV7-9 to TRBJ1-1, with unresolved D. CDR1 is SEHNR and CDR2 is FQNEAQ in the germline V gene (reference sequence). The CDR3 runs 13 residues. V was shortened by 3 bases and J by 1 base, with 6 bases between the two germline ends. The CDR3 DNA follows: TGTGCCAGCAGCTTGGGGAAGAACACTGAAGCTTTCTTT. This gives the protein CASSLGKNTEAFF.

V gene TRBV27 combines with J gene TRBJ2-7; 7 nucleotides align to TRBD1. The V gene's germline CDR1 is MNHEY and CDR2 SMNVEV (reference sequence). Trimming removed 4 bases from V and 3 bases from J; junction bases left unmatched: 3. CDR3 size: 13 residues. The CDR3 reads CASSSGQLYEQYF. CDR3 in DNA: TGTGCCAGCAGTTCGGGACAGCTCTACGAGCAGTACTTC.

The chain links TRBV30 to TRBJ1-4; D is unresolved. Trimming took off 2 bases at V and 0 bases at J, with 10 bases between the two ends. In germline, CDR1 is GTSNPN, CDR2 SVGIG (reference sequence). This CDR3 has 15 residues. CDR3 DNA: TGTGCCTGGAGTCTGAAGAAAACAACTAATGAAAAACTGTTTTTT. Translation: CAWSLKKTTNEKLFF.

The rearrangement links TRBV28 to TRBJ2-7; possibly TRBD1 for D (5 bases). CDR3 size: 18 residues. Germline lookup yields CDR1 MDHEN and CDR2 SYDVKM. Trimming cost V 1 base and J 1 base, with 20 bases left between them. CDR3 residues: CASSLSGVGQGWSYEQYF. The CDR3 coding sequence is TGTGCCAGCAGTTTATCGGGTGTGGGGCAGGGTTGGTCCTACGAGCAGTACTTC.

V usage is TRBV18 and J usage is TRBJ1-2; weak D call: TRBD1 (5 bases). V lost 3 bases, J lost 6 bases, and 17 bases lay in between. Per the germline V gene, CDR1 is KGHSH and CDR2 is LQKENI. The CDR3 runs 15 residues. CDR3 sequence: CASSPSLGAGNGYTF. CDR3 bases: TGTGCCAGCTCACCCAGTCTTGGTGCAGGGAATGGCTACACCTTC.

The chain employs TRBV21-1 and TRBJ2-7; the tabulated D call, TRBD1, remains unverified against the DNA. TRBV21-1 is a pseudogene segment. This CDR3 contains 15 residues. In nucleotides, the CDR3 is TGTGCCAGCAGCCCCCGGGACAGGGGGTCCTACGAGCAGTACTTC. Translating gives CASSPRDRGSYEQYF.

This chain uses TRBV29-1 with TRBJ2-6; a possible D gene is TRBD1 (5 bases). The CDR3 totals 14 residues. Germline CDR1 and CDR2: SQVTM and ANQGSEA. The ends were cut back, 6 bases at V and 0 bases at J, with 9 bases in the middle. The CDR3 DNA reads TGCAGCGTGTGGGGCGGCTCTGGGGCCAACGTCCTGACTTTC. This gives the protein CSVWGGSGANVLTF. Variable domain in full (rest from reference TRBV29-1 and TRBJ2-6): SAVISQKPSRDICQRGTSLTIQCQVDSQVTMMFWYRQQPGQSLTLIATANQGSEATYESGFVIDKFPISRPNLTFSTLTVSNMSPEDSSIYLCSVWGGSGANVLTFGAGSRLTVL.

The rearrangement links TRBV6-6 to TRBJ1-1, with 11 positions matching TRBD1. With 7 bases clipped from V and 0 bases from J, the junction kept 4 bases outside the gene matches. Looked up from germline, CDR1 is MNHNY and CDR2 is SVGAGI (reference sequence). The CDR3 length is 15 residues. The CDR3 bases are TGTGCCAGCACCTTGGACAGGGGGCTGAACACTGAAGCTTTCTTT. This sequence encodes CASTLDRGLNTEAFF.

This chain joins TRBV18 and TRBJ2-7, with D uncertain. With 1 base removed from V and 0 bases from J, the gap between germline ends came to 13 bases. This CDR3 spans 16 amino acids. CDR1 and CDR2 from the germline V gene are KGHSH and LQKENI. Here the CDR3 reads CASSPQSSWSSYEQYF. The CDR3 DNA sequence: TGTGCCAGCTCACCACAGAGTAGCTGGAGCTCCTACGAGCAGTACTTC.

The rearrangement links TRBV3-1 (or the pseudogene TRBV3-2) to TRBJ2-2; the D is unclear. Trimming shortened V by 4 bases and J by 3 bases, and 9 bases separated the two germline ends. The CDR3 contains 14 residues. Germline CDR1 reads LGHDT; CDR2 reads YNNKEL (reference sequence). This CDR3 reads CASSPPRDTGELFF. CDR3 sequence (DNA): TGTGCCAGCAGCCCCCCCCGAGACACCGGGGAGCTGTTTTTT.

This clone appeared a single time. V is TRBV2 and J is TRBJ1-2, with D unclear. The germline V gene encodes CDR1 SNHLY and CDR2 FYNNEI. Trimming took off 6 bases at V and 3 bases at J, with 5 bases between the two ends. The CDR3 extends over 11 amino acids. In DNA form, the CDR3 reads TGTGCCAGCAGGGATGACTATGGCTACACCTTC. Translation gives CASRDDYGYTF.

This clone was found once. J is TRBJ2-7 and V is TRBV27; TRBD2 matches 8 bases. V gave up 5 bases and J gave up 4 bases; unmatched junction bases: 7. The germline gives CDR1 MNHEY, CDR2 SMNVEV (reference sequence). There are 14 residues in the CDR3. The CDR3 loop reads CASSPGGLAYEQYF. The CDR3, as DNA: TGTGCCAGCAGTCCCGGCGGACTAGCTTACGAGCAGTACTTC.

DNA for the CDR3: TGCGCCAGCAGCTACGGGGAACACCAAGAGACCCAGTACTTC. This encodes CASSYGEHQETQYF. The chain is built from TRBV5-1 and TRBJ2-5; a possible D gene is TRBD2 (5 bases). This CDR3 has 14 amino acids. Germline values: CDR1 SGHRS, CDR2 YFSETQ. Trimming removed 3 bases at V and 0 bases at J, with 9 bases between.

This clone was seen more than once but under ten times. The chain links TRBV2 to TRBJ1-6; 9 bases agree with TRBD1. The J segment lost 9 bases and the V segment lost 5 bases, leaving 11 bases of the junction unmatched. This CDR3 is built from 16 residues. Germline V gene sequence: CDR1 SNHLY, CDR2 FYNNEI. The CDR3 DNA sequence: TGTGCCAGCAGTCTTCGGACAGGGGTATCTTCTTCACCCCTCCACTTT. Residues: CASSLRTGVSSSPLHF.

The gene calls are TRBV18 and TRBJ1-6, with D perhaps TRBD1 (5 bases). The CDR3 is made up of 16 amino acids. From germline, CDR1 is KGHSH and CDR2 LQKENI. The germline V and J ends were trimmed by 2 bases and 10 bases, with 18 bases remaining between them. DNA for the CDR3: TGTGCCAGCTCACCAATGATGCCAGGGAACGAGTCACCCCTCCACTTT. Translating it yields CASSPMMPGNESPLHF. Variable domain in full (rest from reference TRBV18 and TRBJ1-6): NAGVMQNPRHLVRRRGQEARLRCSPMKGHSHVYWYRQLPEEGLKFMVYLQKENIIDESGMPKERFSAEFPKEGPSILRIQQVVRGDSAAYFCASSPMMPGNESPLHFGNGTRLTVT.

This clone was recorded once. The chain combines TRBV5-4 with TRBJ2-3, with 9 bases identical to TRBD2. The V gene end was trimmed by 3 bases and the J gene end by 4 bases; junction bases not matched to a gene: 9. The CDR3 loop spans 16 amino acids. Germline values: CDR1 SGHNT, CDR2 YYREEE (reference sequence). The CDR3: CASSWGLARRPDTQYF. The CDR3 DNA sequence: TGTGCCAGCAGCTGGGGACTAGCCCGAAGACCAGATACGCAGTATTTT.

The gene calls are TRBV6-5 and TRBJ1-2; D might be TRBD1 (5 bases). V dropped 2 bases and J dropped 14 bases, with 18 bases sitting between them. Germline loops: CDR1 MNHEY, CDR2 SVGAGI. The CDR3 has 13 amino acids. CDR3: CASSYLNGGSVTF. DNA for the CDR3: TGTGCCAGCAGTTACCTTAACGGGGGTAGCGTAACCTTC.

This clone is a singleton in its sample. The J gene is TRBJ1-1, the V gene TRBV2; D call uncertain. CDR1 is SNHLY, CDR2 FYNNEI, per germline. This CDR3 has 14 amino acids. Trimming removed 7 bases at V and 2 bases at J, with 14 bases between. The CDR3 DNA follows: TGTGCCAGCAAGTGGTCCGACACAAACACTGAAGCTTTCTTT. It translates to CASKWSDTNTEAFF.

The V and J genes are TRBV28 and TRBJ1-5; D is undetermined. CDR1 and CDR2 from the germline V gene are MDHEN and SYDVKM. Between the trimmed V and J ends, which lost 4 bases and 0 bases, there was a span of 10 bases. The CDR3 totals 15 residues. The CDR3 region is CASSSAGLSNQPQHF. Here the CDR3 DNA reads TGTGCCAGCAGTTCGGCAGGCCTTAGCAATCAGCCCCAGCATTTT. The full variable domain, in which reference TRBV28 and TRBJ1-5 provide the parts outside the CDR3, is DVKVTQSSRYLVKRTGEKVFLECVQDMDHENMFWYRQDPGLGLRLIYFSYDVKMKEKGDIPEGYSVSREKKERFSLILESASTNQTSMYLCASSSAGLSNQPQHFGDGTRLSIL.

This clone has a single count. The V and J genes are TRBV4-1 and TRBJ2-1; 8 positions match TRBD1. The CDR3 runs to 16 residues. Trimming took 0 bases from V and 9 from J; bases not matched to a gene: 10. The germline CDR1 and CDR2 sequences are MGHRA and YSYEKL. DNA for the CDR3: TGCGCCAGCAGCCAAGATTCCCAGGGGGCTTGGAGTGAGCAGTTCTTC. Translating gives CASSQDSQGAWSEQFF.

This clone occurred once. The gene calls are TRBV7-9 and TRBJ1-6; 7 nucleotides agree with TRBD1. The V gene end was trimmed by 5 bases and the J gene end by 3 bases; junction bases not matched to a gene: 7. This CDR3 is built from 16 residues. Germline V lookup: CDR1 SEHNR, CDR2 FQNEAQ (reference sequence). Here the CDR3 DNA reads TGTGCCAGCAGCCCCCCGACAGGGCTCTATAATTCACCCCTCCACTTT. Protein sequence: CASSPPTGLYNSPLHF.

The CDR3 bases are TGTGCCAGCAGCCCTAGCGGGAGGGCCGCCGGGGAGCTGTTTTTT. Residues: CASSPSGRAAGELFF. The J gene is TRBJ2-2, the V gene TRBV7-2; TRBD2 agrees at 12 bases. V dropped 5 bases and J dropped 6; count of bases not matched to a gene: 4. This CDR3 is 15 amino acids long. Germline V lookup: CDR1 SGHTA, CDR2 FQGNSA.

This rearrangement joins TRBV28 to TRBJ1-1, with 8 nucleotides matching TRBD1. V lost 4 bases, J lost 4 bases, and 5 bases stayed unmatched. CDR3 length equals 14 residues. The germline gives CDR1 MDHEN, CDR2 SYDVKM. The CDR3 sequence: CASSSGGAVTEAFF. The CDR3 DNA reads as TGTGCCAGCAGTTCAGGGGGCGCGGTCACTGAAGCTTTCTTT.

The chain joins TRBV9 to TRBJ1-4; D gene unclear. V gave up 0 bases and J gave up 0 bases, with 6 bases separating them. The length of the CDR3 is 15 residues. The germline CDR1 and CDR2 sequences are SGDLS and YYNGEE. CDR3 nucleotides: TGTGCCAGCAGCGTAGCAACAGCAACTAATGAAAAACTGTTTTTT. Protein product: CASSVATATNEKLFF.

This clone was counted a single time. CDR3 DNA sequence: TGTGCCAGCAGTGCCCCCGGAACCCCCTTAGCCAAAAACATTCAGTACTTC. Protein: CASSAPGTPLAKNIQYF. The chain carries TRBV2 and TRBJ2-4; D is unresolved. CDR3 size: 17 residues. Germline-derived CDR1 and CDR2 are SNHLY and FYNNEI. V was cut by 4 bases and J by 0 bases, with 16 bases left in between.

CDR3 in DNA: TGTGCCAGCAGCTTAGAAGCGGGAGGGACCTACGAGCAGTACTTC. It translates to CASSLEAGGTYEQYF. The V call is TRBV11-2, the J call TRBJ2-7; 10 bases map to TRBD2. The CDR3 consists of 15 residues. V was pared by 0 bases and J by 2 bases, with 1 base of the junction left unmatched. Per germline, CDR1 SGHAT and CDR2 FQNNGV.